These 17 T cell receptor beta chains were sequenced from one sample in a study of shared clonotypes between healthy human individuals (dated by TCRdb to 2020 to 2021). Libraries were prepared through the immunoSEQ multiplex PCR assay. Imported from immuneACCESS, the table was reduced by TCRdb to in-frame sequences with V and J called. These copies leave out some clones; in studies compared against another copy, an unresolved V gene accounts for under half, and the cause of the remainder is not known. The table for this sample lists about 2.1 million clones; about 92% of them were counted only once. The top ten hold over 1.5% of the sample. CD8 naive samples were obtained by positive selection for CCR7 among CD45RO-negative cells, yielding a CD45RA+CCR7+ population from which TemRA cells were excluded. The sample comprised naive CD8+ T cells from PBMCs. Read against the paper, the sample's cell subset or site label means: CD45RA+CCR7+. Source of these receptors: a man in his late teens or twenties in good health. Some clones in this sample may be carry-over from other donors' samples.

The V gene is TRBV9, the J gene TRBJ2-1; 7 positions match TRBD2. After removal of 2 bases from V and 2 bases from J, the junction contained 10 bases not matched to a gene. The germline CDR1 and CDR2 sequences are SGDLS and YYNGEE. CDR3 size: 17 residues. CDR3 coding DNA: TGTGCCAGCAGCGTGGGTGGGGGGGAACCAACCTACAATGAGCAGTTCTTC. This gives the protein CASSVGGGEPTYNEQFF.

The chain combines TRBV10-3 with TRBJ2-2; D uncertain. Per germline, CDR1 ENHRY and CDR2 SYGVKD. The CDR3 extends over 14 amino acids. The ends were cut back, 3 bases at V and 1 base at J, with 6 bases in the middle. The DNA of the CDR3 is TGTGCCATCAGTGACGCCAGGAACACCGGGGAGCTGTTTTTT. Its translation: CAISDARNTGELFF.

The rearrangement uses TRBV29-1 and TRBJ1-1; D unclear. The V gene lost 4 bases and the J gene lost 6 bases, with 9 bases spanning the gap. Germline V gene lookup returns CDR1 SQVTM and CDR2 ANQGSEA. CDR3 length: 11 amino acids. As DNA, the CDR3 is TGCAGCGTTGGGGGAGAGGCTGAAGCTTTCTTT. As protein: CSVGGEAEAFF.

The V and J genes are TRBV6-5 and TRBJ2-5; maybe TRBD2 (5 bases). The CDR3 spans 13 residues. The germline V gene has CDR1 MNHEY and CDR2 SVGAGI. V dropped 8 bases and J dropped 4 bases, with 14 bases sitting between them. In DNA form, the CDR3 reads TGTGCCAGCTATAATGGACTGGGAGAGACCCAGTACTTC. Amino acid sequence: CASYNGLGETQYF.

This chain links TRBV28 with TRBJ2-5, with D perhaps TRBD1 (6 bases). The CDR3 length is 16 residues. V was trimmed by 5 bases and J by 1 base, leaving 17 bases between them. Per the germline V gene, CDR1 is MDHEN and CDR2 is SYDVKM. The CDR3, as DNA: TGTGCCAGCAGTCCCGGGACAATTTTCAGCCAAGAGACCCAGTACTTC. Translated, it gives CASSPGTIFSQETQYF.

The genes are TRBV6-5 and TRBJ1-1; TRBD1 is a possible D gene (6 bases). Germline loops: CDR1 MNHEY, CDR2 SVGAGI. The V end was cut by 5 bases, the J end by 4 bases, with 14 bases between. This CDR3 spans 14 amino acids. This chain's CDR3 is CASSPTGMGTEAFF. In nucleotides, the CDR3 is TGTGCCAGCAGTCCAACAGGGATGGGCACTGAAGCTTTCTTT.

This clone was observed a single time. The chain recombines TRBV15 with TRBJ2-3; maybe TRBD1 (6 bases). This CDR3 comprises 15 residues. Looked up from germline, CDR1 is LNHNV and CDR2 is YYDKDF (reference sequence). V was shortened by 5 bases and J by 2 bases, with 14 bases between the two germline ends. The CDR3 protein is CATSVGGDYTDTQYF. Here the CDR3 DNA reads TGTGCCACCAGCGTAGGGGGAGATTACACAGATACGCAGTATTTT.

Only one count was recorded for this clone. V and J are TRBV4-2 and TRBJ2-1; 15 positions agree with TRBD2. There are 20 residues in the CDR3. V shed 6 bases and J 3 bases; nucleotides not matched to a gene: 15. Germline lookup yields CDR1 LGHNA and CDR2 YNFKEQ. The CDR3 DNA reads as TGTGCCAGCAGGAGAGGACTAGCGGGAGGGCCATCGTATAGCTACAATGAGCAGTTCTTC. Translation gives CASRRGLAGGPSYSYNEQFF.

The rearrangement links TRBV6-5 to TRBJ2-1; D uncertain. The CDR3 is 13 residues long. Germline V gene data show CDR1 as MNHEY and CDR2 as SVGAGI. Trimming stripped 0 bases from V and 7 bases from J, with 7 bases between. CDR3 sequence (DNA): TGTGCCAGCAGTTACTCTCTGGATAATGAGCAGTTCTTC. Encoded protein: CASSYSLDNEQFF.

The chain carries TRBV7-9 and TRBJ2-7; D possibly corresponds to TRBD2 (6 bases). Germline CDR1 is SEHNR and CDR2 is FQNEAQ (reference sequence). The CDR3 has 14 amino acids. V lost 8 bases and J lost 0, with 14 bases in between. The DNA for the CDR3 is TGTGCCAGCCAAGGGGCGGGGAGCTCCTACGAGCAGTACTTC. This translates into CASQGAGSSYEQYF.

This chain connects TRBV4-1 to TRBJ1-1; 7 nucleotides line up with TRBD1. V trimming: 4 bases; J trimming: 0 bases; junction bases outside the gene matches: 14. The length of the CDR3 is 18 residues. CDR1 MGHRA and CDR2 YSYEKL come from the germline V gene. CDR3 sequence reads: CASSPRGRGRDLNTEAFF. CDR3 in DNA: TGCGCCAGCAGCCCCCGTGGTAGGGGGCGCGATTTGAACACTGAAGCTTTCTTT.

The CDR3 here is CASSWVSTDTQYF. The CDR3 coding sequence is TGTGCCAGCAGTTGGGTCAGCACAGATACGCAGTATTTT. This chain connects TRBV28 to TRBJ2-3; D unclear. Germline V lookup: CDR1 MDHEN, CDR2 SYDVKM. The CDR3 has 13 amino acids. Trimming pared 4 bases from V and 0 bases from J, leaving 5 bases between.

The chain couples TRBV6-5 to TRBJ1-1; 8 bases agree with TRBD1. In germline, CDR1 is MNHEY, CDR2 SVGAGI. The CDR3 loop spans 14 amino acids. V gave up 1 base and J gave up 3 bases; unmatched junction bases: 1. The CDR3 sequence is CASSYLTGDTEAFF. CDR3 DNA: TGTGCCAGCAGTTACTTGACAGGGGACACTGAAGCTTTCTTT.

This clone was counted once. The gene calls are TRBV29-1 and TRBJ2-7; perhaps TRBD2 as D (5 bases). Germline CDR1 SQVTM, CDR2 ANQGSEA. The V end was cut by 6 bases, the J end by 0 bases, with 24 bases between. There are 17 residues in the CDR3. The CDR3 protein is CSVTPSRKRSASYEQYF. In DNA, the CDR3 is TGCAGCGTCACCCCCTCTAGAAAGCGGAGCGCCTCCTACGAGCAGTACTTC.

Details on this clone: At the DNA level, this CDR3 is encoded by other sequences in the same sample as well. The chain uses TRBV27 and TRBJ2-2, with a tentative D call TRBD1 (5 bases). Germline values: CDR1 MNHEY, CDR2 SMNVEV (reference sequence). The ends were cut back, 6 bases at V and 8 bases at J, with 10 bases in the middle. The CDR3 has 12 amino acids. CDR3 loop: CASSTRAGELFF. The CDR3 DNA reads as TGTGCCAGCAGCACCAGGGCTGGGGAGCTGTTTTTT.

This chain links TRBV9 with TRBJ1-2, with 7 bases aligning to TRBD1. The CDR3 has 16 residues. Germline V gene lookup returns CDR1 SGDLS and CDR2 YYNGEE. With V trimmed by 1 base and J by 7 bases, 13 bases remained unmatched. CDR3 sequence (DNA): TGTGCCAGCAGCGTATCCCCCACCGGGACAGTGGGTGGCTACACCTTC. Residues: CASSVSPTGTVGGYTF.

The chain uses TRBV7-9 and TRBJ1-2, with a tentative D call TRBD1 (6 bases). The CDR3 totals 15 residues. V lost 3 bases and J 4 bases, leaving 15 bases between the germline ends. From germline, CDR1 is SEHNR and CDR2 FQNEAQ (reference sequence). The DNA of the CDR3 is TGTGCCAGCAGCTTCCCCGGGACACCACCCTATGGCTACACCTTC. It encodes CASSFPGTPPYGYTF. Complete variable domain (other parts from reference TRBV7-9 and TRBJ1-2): DTGVSQNPRHKITKRGQNVTFRCDPISEHNRLYWYRQTLGQGPEFLTYFQNEAQLEKSRLLSDRFSAERPKGSFSTLEIQRTEQGDSAMYLCASSFPGTPPYGYTFGSGTRLTVV.